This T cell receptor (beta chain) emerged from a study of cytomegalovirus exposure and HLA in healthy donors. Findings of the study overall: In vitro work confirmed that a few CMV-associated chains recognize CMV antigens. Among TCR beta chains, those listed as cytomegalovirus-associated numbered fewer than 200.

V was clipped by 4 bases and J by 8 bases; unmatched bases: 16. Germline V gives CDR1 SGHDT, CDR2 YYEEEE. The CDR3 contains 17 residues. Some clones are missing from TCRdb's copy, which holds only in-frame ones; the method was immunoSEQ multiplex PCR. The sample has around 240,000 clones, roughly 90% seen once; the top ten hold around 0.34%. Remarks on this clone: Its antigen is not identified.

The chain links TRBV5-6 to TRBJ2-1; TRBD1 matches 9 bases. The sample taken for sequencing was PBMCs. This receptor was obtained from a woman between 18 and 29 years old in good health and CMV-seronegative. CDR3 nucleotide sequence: TGTGCCAGCAGCCGCATGGTCCGGGACAGGGATAGAGATGAGCAGTTCTTC. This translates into CASSRMVRDRDRDEQFF.